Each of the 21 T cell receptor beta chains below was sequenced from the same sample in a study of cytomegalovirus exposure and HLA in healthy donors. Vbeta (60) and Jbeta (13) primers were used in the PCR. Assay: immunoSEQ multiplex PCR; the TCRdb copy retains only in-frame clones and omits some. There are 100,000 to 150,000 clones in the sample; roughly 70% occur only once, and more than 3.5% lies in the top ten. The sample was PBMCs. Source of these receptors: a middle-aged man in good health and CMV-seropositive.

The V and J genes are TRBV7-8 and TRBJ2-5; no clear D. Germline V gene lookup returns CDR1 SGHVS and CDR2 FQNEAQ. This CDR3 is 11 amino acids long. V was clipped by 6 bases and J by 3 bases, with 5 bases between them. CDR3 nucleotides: TGTGCCAGCAGTCCAAAAGAGACCCAGTACTTC. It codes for CASSPKETQYF.

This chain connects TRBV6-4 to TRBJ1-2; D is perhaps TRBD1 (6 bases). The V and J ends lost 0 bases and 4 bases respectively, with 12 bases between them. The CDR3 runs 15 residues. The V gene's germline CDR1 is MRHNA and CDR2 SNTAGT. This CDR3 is CASSDSTGRTYGYTF. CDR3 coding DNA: TGTGCCAGCAGTGACTCGACAGGTAGAACCTATGGCTACACCTTC.

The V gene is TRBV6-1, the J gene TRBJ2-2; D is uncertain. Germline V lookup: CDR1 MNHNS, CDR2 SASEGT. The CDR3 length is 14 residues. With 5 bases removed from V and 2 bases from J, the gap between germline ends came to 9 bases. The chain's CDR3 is CASSTGSNTGELFF. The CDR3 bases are TGTGCCAGCAGTACGGGTTCAAACACCGGGGAGCTGTTTTTT.

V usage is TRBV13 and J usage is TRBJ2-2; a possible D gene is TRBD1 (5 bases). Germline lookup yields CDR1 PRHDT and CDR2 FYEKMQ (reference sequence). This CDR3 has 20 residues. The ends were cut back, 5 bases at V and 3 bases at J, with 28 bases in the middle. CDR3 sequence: CASSQTPRDRYGSYTGELFF. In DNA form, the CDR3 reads TGTGCCAGCAGCCAGACCCCCAGGGATCGGTACGGCTCCTACACCGGGGAGCTGTTTTTT.

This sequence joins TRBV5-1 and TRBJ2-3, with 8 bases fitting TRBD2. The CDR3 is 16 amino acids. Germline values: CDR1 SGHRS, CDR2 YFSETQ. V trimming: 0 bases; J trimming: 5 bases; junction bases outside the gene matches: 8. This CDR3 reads CASSLEGLEVVDTQYF. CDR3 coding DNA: TGCGCCAGCAGCTTGGAGGGACTAGAGGTGGTAGATACGCAGTATTTT.

The CDR3: CASSPRGLARGIQYF. CDR3 nucleotides: TGTGCCAGCAGTCCTCGGGGACTAGCCAGGGGCATTCAGTACTTC. J is TRBJ2-4 and V is TRBV6-5; 9 bases line up with TRBD2. With 5 bases clipped from V and 9 bases from J, the junction kept 11 bases outside the gene matches. CDR3 length: 15 residues. Germline V gives CDR1 MNHEY, CDR2 SVGAGI.

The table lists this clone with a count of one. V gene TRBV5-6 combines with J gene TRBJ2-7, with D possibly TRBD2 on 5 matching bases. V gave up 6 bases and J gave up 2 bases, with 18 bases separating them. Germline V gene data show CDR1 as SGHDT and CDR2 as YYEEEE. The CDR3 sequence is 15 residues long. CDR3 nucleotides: TGTGCCAGCACCCCGCTCACGCGGGCGACCTACGAGCAGTACTTC. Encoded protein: CASTPLTRATYEQYF.

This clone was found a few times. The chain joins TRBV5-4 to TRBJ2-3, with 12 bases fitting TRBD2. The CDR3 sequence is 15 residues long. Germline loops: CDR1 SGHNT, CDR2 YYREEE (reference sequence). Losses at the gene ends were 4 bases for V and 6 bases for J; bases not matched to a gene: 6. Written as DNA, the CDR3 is TGTGCCAGCAGCATTGGACTAGCGGGGACCGATACGCAGTATTTT. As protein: CASSIGLAGTDTQYF.

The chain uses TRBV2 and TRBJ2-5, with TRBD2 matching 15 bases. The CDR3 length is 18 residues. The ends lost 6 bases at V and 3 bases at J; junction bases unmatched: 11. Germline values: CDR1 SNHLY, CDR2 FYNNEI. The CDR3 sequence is CASSGIGLAGGGEETQYF. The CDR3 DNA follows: TGTGCCAGCAGCGGAATTGGACTAGCGGGAGGGGGGGAAGAGACCCAGTACTTC.

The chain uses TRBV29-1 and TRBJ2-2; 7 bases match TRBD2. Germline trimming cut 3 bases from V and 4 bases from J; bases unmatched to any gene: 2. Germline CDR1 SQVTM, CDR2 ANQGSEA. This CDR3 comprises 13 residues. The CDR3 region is CSVDTGGTGELFF. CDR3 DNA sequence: TGCAGCGTTGATACGGGGGGCACCGGGGAGCTGTTTTTT.

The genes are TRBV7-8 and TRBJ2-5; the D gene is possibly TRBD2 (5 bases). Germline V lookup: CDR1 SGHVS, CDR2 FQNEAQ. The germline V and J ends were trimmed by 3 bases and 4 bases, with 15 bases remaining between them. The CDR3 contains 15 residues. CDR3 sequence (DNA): TGTGCCAGCAGCTTGGAGCTGGGAGTATCAGAGACCCAGTACTTC. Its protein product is CASSLELGVSETQYF.

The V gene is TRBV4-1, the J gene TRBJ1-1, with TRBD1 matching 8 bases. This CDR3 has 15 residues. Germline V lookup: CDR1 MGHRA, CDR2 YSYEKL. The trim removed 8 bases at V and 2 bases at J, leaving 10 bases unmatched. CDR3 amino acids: CASGLAGGVNTEAFF. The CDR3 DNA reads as TGCGCCAGCGGGCTGGCAGGGGGCGTTAACACTGAAGCTTTCTTT.

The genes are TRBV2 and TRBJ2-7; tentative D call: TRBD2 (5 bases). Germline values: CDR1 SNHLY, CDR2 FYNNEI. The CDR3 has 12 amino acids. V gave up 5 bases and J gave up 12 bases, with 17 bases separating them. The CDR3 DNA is TGTGCCAGCAGTCCCGGGGTGCCTGTTTGGTACTTC. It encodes CASSPGVPVWYF.

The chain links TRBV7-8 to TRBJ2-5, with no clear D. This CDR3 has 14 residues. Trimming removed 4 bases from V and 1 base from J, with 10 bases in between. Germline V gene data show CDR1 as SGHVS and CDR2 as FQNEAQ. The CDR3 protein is CASSSSSVQETQYF. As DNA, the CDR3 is TGTGCCAGCAGCTCCTCGTCCGTCCAAGAGACCCAGTACTTC.

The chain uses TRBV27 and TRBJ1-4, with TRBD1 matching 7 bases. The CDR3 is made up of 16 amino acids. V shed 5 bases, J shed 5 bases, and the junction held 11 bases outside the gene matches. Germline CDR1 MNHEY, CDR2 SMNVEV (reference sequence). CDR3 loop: CASSHGAGTANEKLFF. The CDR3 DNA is TGTGCCAGCAGTCACGGAGCCGGGACAGCGAATGAAAAACTGTTTTTT. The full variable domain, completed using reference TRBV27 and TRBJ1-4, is EAQVTQNPRYLITVTGKKLTVTCSQNMNHEYMSWYRQDPGLGLRQIYYSMNVEVTDKGDVPEGYKVSRKEKRNFPLILESPSPNQTSLYFCASSHGAGTANEKLFFGSGTQLSVL.

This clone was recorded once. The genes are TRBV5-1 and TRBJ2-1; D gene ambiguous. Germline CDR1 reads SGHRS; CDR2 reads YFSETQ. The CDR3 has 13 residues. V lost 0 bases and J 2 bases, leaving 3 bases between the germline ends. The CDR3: CASSLDTYNEQFF. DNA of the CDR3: TGCGCCAGCAGCTTGGACACCTACAATGAGCAGTTCTTC.

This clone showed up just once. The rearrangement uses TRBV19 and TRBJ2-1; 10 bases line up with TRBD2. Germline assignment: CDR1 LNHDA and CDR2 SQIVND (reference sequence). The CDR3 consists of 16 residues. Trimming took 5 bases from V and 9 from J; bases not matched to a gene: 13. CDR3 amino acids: CASSAVRLAGVSEQFF. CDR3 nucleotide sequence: TGTGCCAGTAGTGCGGTGAGGCTAGCGGGAGTGTCTGAGCAGTTCTTC. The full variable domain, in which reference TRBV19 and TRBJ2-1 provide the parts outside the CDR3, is DGGITQSPKYLFRKEGQNVTLSCEQNLNHDAMYWYRQDPGQGLRLIYYSQIVNDFQKGDIAEGYSVSREKKESFPLTVTSAQKNPTAFYLCASSAVRLAGVSEQFFGPGTRLTVL.

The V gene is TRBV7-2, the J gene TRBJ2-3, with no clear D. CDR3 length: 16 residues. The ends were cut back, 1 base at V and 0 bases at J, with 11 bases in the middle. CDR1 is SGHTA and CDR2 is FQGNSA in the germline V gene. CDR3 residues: CASSLGRRISTDTQYF. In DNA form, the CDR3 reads TGTGCCAGCAGCTTAGGCCGGCGGATAAGCACAGATACGCAGTATTTT.

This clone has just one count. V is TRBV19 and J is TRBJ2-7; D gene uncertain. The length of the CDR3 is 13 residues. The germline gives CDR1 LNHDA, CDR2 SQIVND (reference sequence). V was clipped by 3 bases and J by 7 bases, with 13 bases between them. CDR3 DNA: TGTGCCAGTAGTATTGATCCGGGTAGGGAGCAGTACTTC. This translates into CASSIDPGREQYF.

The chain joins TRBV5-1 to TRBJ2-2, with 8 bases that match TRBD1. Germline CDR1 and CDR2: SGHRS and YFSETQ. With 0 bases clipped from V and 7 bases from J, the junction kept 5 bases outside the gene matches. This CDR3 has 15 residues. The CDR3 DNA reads TGCGCCAGCAGCTTGGTGCAGGGGGCGATCGGGGAGCTGTTTTTT. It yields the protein CASSLVQGAIGELFF.

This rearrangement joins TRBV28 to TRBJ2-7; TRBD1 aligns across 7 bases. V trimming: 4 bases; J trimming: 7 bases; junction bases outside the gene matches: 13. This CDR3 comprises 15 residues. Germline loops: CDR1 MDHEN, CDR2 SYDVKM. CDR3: CASSSGQKRVGEQYF. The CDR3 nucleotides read TGTGCCAGCAGTTCGGGACAGAAAAGGGTCGGGGAGCAGTACTTC.